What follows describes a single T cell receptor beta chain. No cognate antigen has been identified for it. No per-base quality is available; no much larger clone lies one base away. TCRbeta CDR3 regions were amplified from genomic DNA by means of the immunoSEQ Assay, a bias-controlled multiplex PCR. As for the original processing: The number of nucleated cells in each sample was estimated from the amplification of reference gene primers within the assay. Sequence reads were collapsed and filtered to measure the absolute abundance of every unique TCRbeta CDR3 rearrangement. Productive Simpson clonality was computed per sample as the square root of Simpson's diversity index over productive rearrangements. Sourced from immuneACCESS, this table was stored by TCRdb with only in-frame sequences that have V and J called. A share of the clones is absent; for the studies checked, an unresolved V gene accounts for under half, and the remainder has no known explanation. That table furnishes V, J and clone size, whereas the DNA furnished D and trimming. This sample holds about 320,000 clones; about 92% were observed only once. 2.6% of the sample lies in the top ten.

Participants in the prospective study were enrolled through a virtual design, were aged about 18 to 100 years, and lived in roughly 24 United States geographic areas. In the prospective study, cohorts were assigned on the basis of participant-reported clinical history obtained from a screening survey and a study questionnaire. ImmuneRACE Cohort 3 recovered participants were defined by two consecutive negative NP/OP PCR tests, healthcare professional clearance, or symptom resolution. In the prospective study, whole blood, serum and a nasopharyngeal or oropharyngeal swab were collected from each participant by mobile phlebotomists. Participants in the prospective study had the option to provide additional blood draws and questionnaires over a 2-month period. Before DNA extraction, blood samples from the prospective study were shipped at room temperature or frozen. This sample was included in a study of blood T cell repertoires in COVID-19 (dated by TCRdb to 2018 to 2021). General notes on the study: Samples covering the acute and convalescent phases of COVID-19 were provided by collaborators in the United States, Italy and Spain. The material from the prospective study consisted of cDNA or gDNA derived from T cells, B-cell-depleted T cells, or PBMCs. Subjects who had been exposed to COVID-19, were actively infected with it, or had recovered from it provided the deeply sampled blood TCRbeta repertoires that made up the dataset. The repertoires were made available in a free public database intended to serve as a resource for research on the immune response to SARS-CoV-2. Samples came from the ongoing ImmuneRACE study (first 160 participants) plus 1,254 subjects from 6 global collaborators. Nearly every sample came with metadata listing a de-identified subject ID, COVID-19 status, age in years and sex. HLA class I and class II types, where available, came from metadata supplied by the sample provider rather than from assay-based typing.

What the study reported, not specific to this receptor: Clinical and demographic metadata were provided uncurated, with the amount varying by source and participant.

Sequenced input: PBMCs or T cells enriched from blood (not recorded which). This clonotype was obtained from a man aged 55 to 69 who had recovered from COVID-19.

The CDR3 reads CASSDPGPGGKKYSNQPQHF. The nucleotide sequence reads TGTGCCAGCAGTGACCCAGGCCCTGGGGGCAAAAAATATAGCAATCAGCCCCAGCATTTT. The rearranged chain carries TRBV6-4 and TRBJ1-5; D gene: possibly TRBD1, on 6 matching bases. From cysteine to phenylalanine, the CDR3 is 20 amino acids long. Only CDR3 DNA remains: 60 bases, in frame from the first base. The junction shows trimming of 2 bases on V and 0 bases on J, plus 23 bases between the germline ends. CDR1 and CDR2 (MRHNA, SNTAGT) derive from the germline V gene.